These 27 T cell receptor beta chains came from one sample sequenced in a study of blood T cell repertoires in COVID-19. Produced via immunoSEQ multiplex PCR; TCRdb's table is partial and in-frame only. The sample shows 120,000 or so clones, roughly 80% of them seen only once. The material sequenced was peripheral blood. These receptors all come from a woman aged 50 to 60 with acute or convalescent COVID-19.

The chain carries TRBV3-1 (or the pseudogene TRBV3-2) and TRBJ2-2, with TRBD1 matching over 10 bases. Unmatched junction bases numbered 1, after V lost 6 bases and J lost 6 bases. Germline CDR1 reads LGHDT; CDR2 reads YNNKEL (reference sequence). The CDR3 totals 13 residues. In DNA form, the CDR3 reads TGTGCCAGCAGGGGACAGGGGTCCGGGGAGCTGTTTTTT. Translation: CASRGQGSGELFF.

This clone was picked up one time. The chain couples TRBV2 to TRBJ2-7; perhaps TRBD2 as D (6 bases). The CDR3 spans 14 residues. Deletions cut 3 bases from V and 6 bases from J, with 15 bases between. Germline V gene lookup returns CDR1 SNHLY and CDR2 FYNNEI. The CDR3 DNA reads as TGTGCCAGCAGTGATGGGACTCCGGGCGCCGAGCAGTACTTC. Protein product: CASSDGTPGAEQYF.

The chain carries TRBV5-1 and TRBJ2-4, with D possibly TRBD2 on 5 matching bases. In germline, CDR1 is SGHRS, CDR2 YFSETQ. Trimming left V 0 bases short and J 3 bases short, with 10 bases between. CDR3 size: 15 residues. The CDR3 coding sequence is TGCGCCAGCAGCTTGGAGGCGGGTCTCAAAAACATTCAGTACTTC. Protein product: CASSLEAGLKNIQYF.

The genes are TRBV10-1 and TRBJ2-7, with a possible D match to TRBD2 (6 bases). Looked up from germline, CDR1 is WNHNN and CDR2 is SYGVQD (reference sequence). Trimming pared 5 bases from V and 4 bases from J, leaving 18 bases between. This CDR3 is built from 15 residues. The CDR3 loop reads CASSTGGDGIYEQYF. CDR3 nucleotides: TGCGCCAGCAGTACAGGAGGGGATGGCATATACGAGCAGTACTTC.

This clone was found a few times. The CDR3 loop is CASSQTGGNQPQHF. CDR3 sequence (DNA): TGTGCCAGCTCACAGACAGGGGGCAATCAGCCCCAGCATTTT. The rearrangement joins TRBV18 to TRBJ1-5; 8 nucleotides line up with TRBD1. The germline V gene has CDR1 KGHSH and CDR2 LQKENI. CDR3 length: 14 amino acids. The junction had 1 base not matched to a gene; V was cut back by 4 bases and J by 2 bases.

This chain links TRBV19 with TRBJ2-5; D is perhaps TRBD1 (7 bases). The CDR3 has 16 amino acids. Trimming pared 5 bases from V and 2 bases from J, leaving 18 bases between. From germline, CDR1 is LNHDA and CDR2 SQIVND (reference sequence). The CDR3 protein is CASSRNRGGGQETQYF. The CDR3 bases are TGTGCCAGTAGTCGTAACAGGGGAGGTGGACAAGAGACCCAGTACTTC. The full variable domain, completed using reference TRBV19 and TRBJ2-5, is DGGITQSPKYLFRKEGQNVTLSCEQNLNHDAMYWYRQDPGQGLRLIYYSQIVNDFQKGDIAEGYSVSREKKESFPLTVTSAQKNPTAFYLCASSRNRGGGQETQYFGPGTRLLVL.

The CDR3 DNA is TGTGCCAGCAGCGTTCGAGCGGGGACTCCCTACGAGCAGTACTTC. Its protein is CASSVRAGTPYEQYF. V gene TRBV9 combines with J gene TRBJ2-7, with 7 bases identical to TRBD2. Germline CDR1 is SGDLS and CDR2 is YYNGEE. Losses at the gene ends were 2 bases for V and 2 bases for J; bases not matched to a gene: 7. This CDR3 contains 15 residues.

The rearrangement links TRBV20-1 to TRBJ1-5, with D perhaps TRBD1 (5 bases). This CDR3 has 16 amino acids. Trimming removed 3 bases at V and 6 bases at J, with 21 bases between. Germline V lookup: CDR1 DFQATT, CDR2 SNEGSKA (reference sequence). The CDR3 bases are TGCAGTGCTAGTCCAGGGAGCGGGACCATGGGTCAGCCCCAGCATTTT. It encodes CSASPGSGTMGQPQHF.

The rearrangement uses TRBV6-1 and TRBJ1-1, with TRBD1 matching 8 bases. Germline CDR1 MNHNS, CDR2 SASEGT. The V segment lost 0 bases and the J segment 9 bases; nucleotides outside the gene matches: 3. There are 13 residues in the CDR3. The chain's CDR3 is CASSEADREKAFF. DNA of the CDR3: TGTGCCAGCAGTGAAGCGGACAGGGAAAAAGCTTTCTTT.

The chain recombines TRBV7-2 with TRBJ1-5; TRBD1 matches 8 bases. There are 18 residues in the CDR3. CDR1 and CDR2 from the germline V gene are SGHTA and FQGNSA. Trimming cost V 3 bases and J 2 bases; bases outside gene matches: 12. CDR3 sequence: CASSLIFQGAGGNQPQHF. The CDR3 nucleotides are TGTGCCAGCAGCTTGATATTCCAGGGGGCCGGGGGCAATCAGCCCCAGCATTTT. Full variable domain (rest looked up from reference TRBV7-2 and TRBJ1-5): GAGVSQSPSNKVTEKGKDVELRCDPISGHTALYWYRQSLGQGLEFLIYFQGNSAPDKSGLPSDRFSAERTGGSVSTLTIQRTQQEDSAVYLCASSLIFQGAGGNQPQHFGDGTRLSIL.

The rearrangement joins TRBV5-5 to TRBJ1-5; TRBD1 is a possible D gene (6 bases). CDR3 size: 14 residues. Germline assignment: CDR1 SGHKS and CDR2 YYEKEE (reference sequence). V shed 0 bases and J shed 6 bases, with 10 bases lying between them. CDR3 bases: TGTGCCAGCAGCTTGGAACAGGGTCGTCAGCCCCAGCATTTT. As protein: CASSLEQGRQPQHF.

A few counts support this clone. The gene calls are TRBV19 and TRBJ1-1, with unresolved D. Trimming shortened V by 7 bases and J by 0 bases, and 12 bases separated the two germline ends. The CDR3 covers 14 residues. CDR1 is LNHDA and CDR2 is SQIVND in the germline V gene (reference sequence). The CDR3 reads CASTMGTLNTEAFF. The CDR3 nucleotides read TGTGCCAGTACTATGGGCACCCTGAACACTGAAGCTTTCTTT.

The chain employs TRBV7-6 and TRBJ2-2; D may be TRBD1 (6 bases). The germline V gene encodes CDR1 SGHVS and CDR2 FNYEAQ. Between the trimmed V and J ends, which lost 6 bases and 6 bases, there was a span of 8 bases. The CDR3 is 12 amino acids. Written as DNA, the CDR3 is TGTGCCAGCAGACAGGGATCCGGGGAGCTGTTTTTT. Translation: CASRQGSGELFF.

The CDR3 loop reads CASSLAGNTDTQYF. The CDR3 DNA sequence: TGTGCCAGCAGCCTAGCGGGTAACACAGATACGCAGTATTTT. The genes are TRBV4-2 and TRBJ2-3, with 7 bases aligning to TRBD2. The CDR3 runs 14 residues. Germline assignment: CDR1 LGHNA and CDR2 YNFKEQ. Trimming took 4 bases from V and 2 from J; bases not matched to a gene: 3.

The chain recombines TRBV1 with TRBJ2-7; TRBD2, as called in the table, went unchecked against the DNA. TRBV1 is a pseudogene locus. The CDR3 runs 16 residues. The CDR3 sequence is CTSSQVPLTSSYEQYF. Written as DNA, the CDR3 is TGCACCAGCAGCCAAGTCCCGCTTACTAGTTCCTACGAGCAGTACTTC.

J is TRBJ1-1 and V is TRBV2; D remains ambiguous. This CDR3 contains 13 residues. Germline V CDR1 and CDR2: SNHLY, FYNNEI. The V end lost 6 bases, the J end lost 0 bases, and 8 bases lay between the germline ends. The CDR3: CASRGSLNTEAFF. In DNA form, the CDR3 reads TGTGCCAGCAGGGGCAGTTTGAACACTGAAGCTTTCTTT.

This clone was picked up one time. The chain joins TRBV2 to TRBJ1-1; the D is unclear. Trimming pared 2 bases from V and 11 bases from J, leaving 9 bases between. The CDR3 sequence is 11 residues long. Germline V gives CDR1 SNHLY, CDR2 FYNNEI. The CDR3 DNA follows: TGTGCCAGCAGTGAAAGAGTTGCGGCTTTCTTT. This translates into CASSERVAAFF.

This chain joins TRBV5-1 and TRBJ1-1; no clear D gene. CDR1 and CDR2 (germline): SGHRS, YFSETQ. CDR3 length: 13 residues. Trimming removed 4 bases from V and 5 bases from J, with 12 bases in between. CDR3 nucleotide sequence: TGCGCCAGCAGCCCCCGACCCGGGACTGAAGCTTTCTTT. The encoded protein is CASSPRPGTEAFF. The whole variable domain, remainder taken from reference TRBV5-1 and TRBJ1-1, is KAGVTQTPRYLIKTRGQQVTLSCSPISGHRSVSWYQQTPGQGLQFLFEYFSETQRNKGNFPGRFSGRQFSNSRSEMNVSTLELGDSALYLCASSPRPGTEAFFGQGTRLTVV.

J is TRBJ1-6 and V is TRBV9; D is undetermined. The CDR3 runs 16 residues. The V and J ends lost 5 bases and 9 bases respectively, with 21 bases between them. Germline V CDR1 and CDR2: SGDLS, YYNGEE. CDR3 sequence reads: CASSVNPGSQGSPLHF. CDR3 DNA sequence: TGTGCCAGCAGTGTGAATCCCGGGAGTCAAGGTTCACCCCTCCACTTT.

The V and J genes are TRBV19 and TRBJ2-2; 9 nucleotides line up with TRBD1. The junction had 6 bases not matched to a gene; V was cut back by 10 bases and J by 3 bases. Germline V CDR1 and CDR2: LNHDA, SQIVND (reference sequence). There are 14 residues in the CDR3. The DNA for the CDR3 is TGTGCCACCTACGGACAGGGGTACACCGGGGAGCTGTTTTTT. Its translation is CATYGQGYTGELFF.

The V and J genes are TRBV30 and TRBJ1-1, with no clear D. The CDR3 runs to 13 residues. CDR1 GTSNPN and CDR2 SVGIG come from the germline V gene (reference sequence). Trimming pared 1 base from V and 10 bases from J, leaving 16 bases between. The CDR3 DNA sequence: TGTGCCTGGAGTGCGGATCCGGCGTCAGGAGCTTTCTTT. As protein: CAWSADPASGAFF.

The J gene is TRBJ2-3, the V gene TRBV7-9, with no clear D. Germline CDR1 and CDR2: SEHNR and FQNEAQ (reference sequence). Trimming took 2 bases from V and 2 from J, leaving 5 bases between them. This CDR3 is 13 amino acids long. For the CDR3, the DNA is TGTGCCAGCAGCTTAATAGTCACAGATACGCAGTATTTT. Amino acids: CASSLIVTDTQYF. Using reference TRBV7-9 and TRBJ2-3 for the parts outside the CDR3, the full variable domain is DTGVSQNPRHKITKRGQNVTFRCDPISEHNRLYWYRQTLGQGPEFLTYFQNEAQLEKSRLLSDRFSAERPKGSFSTLEIQRTEQGDSAMYLCASSLIVTDTQYFGPGTRLTVL.

The chain combines TRBV6-5 with TRBJ2-2, with D perhaps matching TRBD1 (5 bases). The CDR3 consists of 13 residues. Per germline, CDR1 MNHEY and CDR2 SVGAGI. The V end lost 7 bases, the J end lost 1 base, and 7 bases lay between the germline ends. The CDR3: CASTRVNTGELFF. The CDR3 DNA follows: TGTGCCAGCACCAGGGTGAACACCGGGGAGCTGTTTTTT.

V and J are TRBV5-1 and TRBJ2-1, with 16 bases identical to TRBD2. V dropped 5 bases and J dropped 7; count of bases not matched to a gene: 12. The CDR3 covers 18 residues. The V gene's germline CDR1 is SGHRS and CDR2 YFSETQ. CDR3 sequence reads: CASSTGLGTSGGANEQFF. The CDR3 DNA reads as TGCGCCAGCAGTACAGGTCTGGGGACTAGCGGGGGGGCGAATGAGCAGTTCTTC.

J is TRBJ1-5 and V is TRBV7-8, with 7 bases fitting TRBD1. CDR3 length: 16 amino acids. Germline V CDR1 and CDR2: SGHVS, FQNEAQ. V gave up 3 bases and J gave up 2 bases; unmatched junction bases: 7. CDR3 sequence reads: CASSFKQGIGNQPQHF. As DNA, the CDR3 is TGTGCCAGCAGCTTTAAACAGGGGATTGGCAATCAGCCCCAGCATTTT.

This clone occurred once. This chain links TRBV30 with TRBJ1-1; D unresolved. Between the trimmed V and J ends, which lost 7 bases and 2 bases, there was a span of 5 bases. The CDR3 runs 10 residues. Germline CDR1 reads GTSNPN; CDR2 reads SVGIG (reference sequence). CDR3 amino acids: CASQNTEAFF. The CDR3 coding sequence is TGTGCCTCCCAAAACACTGAAGCTTTCTTT.

This sequence joins TRBV29-1 and TRBJ1-4; a weak D match, TRBD1 (6 bases). In germline, CDR1 is SQVTM, CDR2 ANQGSEA. This CDR3 has 13 amino acids. Trimming removed 7 bases at V and 8 bases at J, with 17 bases between. The CDR3 bases are TGCAGCGCCGCGGGACGCGGGGGCGAAAAACTGTTTTTT. Translation: CSAAGRGGEKLFF.